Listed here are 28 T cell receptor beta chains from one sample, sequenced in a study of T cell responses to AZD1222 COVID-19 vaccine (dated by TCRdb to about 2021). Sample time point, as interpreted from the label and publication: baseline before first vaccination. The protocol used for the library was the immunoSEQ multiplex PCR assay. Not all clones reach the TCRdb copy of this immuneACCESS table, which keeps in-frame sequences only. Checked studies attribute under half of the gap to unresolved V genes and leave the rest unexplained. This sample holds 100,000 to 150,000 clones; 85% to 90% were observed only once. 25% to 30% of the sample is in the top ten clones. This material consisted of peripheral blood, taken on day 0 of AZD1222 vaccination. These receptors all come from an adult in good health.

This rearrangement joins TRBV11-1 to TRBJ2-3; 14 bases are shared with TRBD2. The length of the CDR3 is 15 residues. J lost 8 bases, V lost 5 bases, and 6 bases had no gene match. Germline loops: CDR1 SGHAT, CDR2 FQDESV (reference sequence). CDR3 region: CASSAGLAGGATQYF. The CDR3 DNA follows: TGTGCCAGCAGCGCCGGACTAGCGGGGGGAGCTACGCAGTATTTT.

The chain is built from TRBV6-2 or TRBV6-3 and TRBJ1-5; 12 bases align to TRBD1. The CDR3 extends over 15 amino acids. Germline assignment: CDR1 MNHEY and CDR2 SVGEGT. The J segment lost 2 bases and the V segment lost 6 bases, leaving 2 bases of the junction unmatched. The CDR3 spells CASSWDRGRNQPQHF. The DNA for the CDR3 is TGTGCCAGCAGCTGGGACAGGGGGCGCAATCAGCCCCAGCATTTT.

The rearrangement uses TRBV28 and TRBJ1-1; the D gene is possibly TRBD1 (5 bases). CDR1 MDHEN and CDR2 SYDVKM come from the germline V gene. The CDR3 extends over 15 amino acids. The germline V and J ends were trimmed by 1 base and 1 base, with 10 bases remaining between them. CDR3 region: CASSLSQGSNTEAFF. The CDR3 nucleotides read TGTGCCAGCAGTTTATCTCAGGGATCGAACACTGAAGCTTTCTTT.

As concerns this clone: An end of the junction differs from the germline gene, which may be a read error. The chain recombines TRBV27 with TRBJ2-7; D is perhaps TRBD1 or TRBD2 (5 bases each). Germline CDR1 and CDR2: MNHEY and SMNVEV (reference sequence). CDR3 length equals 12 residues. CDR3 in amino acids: CANSPGPYEQYF. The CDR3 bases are TGTGCCAACAGTCCGGGACCCTACGAGCAGTACTTC.

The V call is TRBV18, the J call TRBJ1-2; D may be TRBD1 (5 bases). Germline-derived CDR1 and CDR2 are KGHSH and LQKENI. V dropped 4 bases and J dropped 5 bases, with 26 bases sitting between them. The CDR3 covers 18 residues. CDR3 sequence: CASSQRDGRTAVGYGYTF. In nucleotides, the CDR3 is TGTGCCAGCTCACAGCGGGACGGCCGGACGGCTGTGGGGTATGGCTACACCTTC.

CDR3 DNA: TGTGCCACCAGCAGAGATGTAGGGACTAATGAAAAACTGTTTTTT. Translated: CATSRDVGTNEKLFF. The genes are TRBV15 and TRBJ1-4, with D unresolved. This CDR3 has 15 amino acids. Looked up from germline, CDR1 is LNHNV and CDR2 is YYDKDF (reference sequence). V was pared by 0 bases and J by 2 bases, with 7 bases between.

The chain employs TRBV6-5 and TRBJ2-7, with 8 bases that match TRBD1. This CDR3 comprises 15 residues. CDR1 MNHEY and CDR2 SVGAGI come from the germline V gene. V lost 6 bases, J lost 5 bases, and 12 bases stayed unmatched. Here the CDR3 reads CASSRTGTGRNEQYF. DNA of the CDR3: TGTGCCAGCAGCCGGACCGGGACAGGACGGAACGAGCAGTACTTC.

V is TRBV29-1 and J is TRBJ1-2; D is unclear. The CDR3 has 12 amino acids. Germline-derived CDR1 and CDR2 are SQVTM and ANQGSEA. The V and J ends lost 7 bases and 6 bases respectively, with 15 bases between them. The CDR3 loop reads CSAAILDHGYTF. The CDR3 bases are TGCAGCGCCGCCATCCTCGATCATGGCTACACCTTC.

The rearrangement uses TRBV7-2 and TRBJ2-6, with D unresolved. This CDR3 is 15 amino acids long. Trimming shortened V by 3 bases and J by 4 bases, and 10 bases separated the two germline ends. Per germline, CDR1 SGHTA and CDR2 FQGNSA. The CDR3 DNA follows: TGTGCCAGCAGCTTGACCCGGGCCGGGGCCAACGTCCTGACTTTC. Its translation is CASSLTRAGANVLTF. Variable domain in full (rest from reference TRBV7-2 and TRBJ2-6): GAGVSQSPSNKVTEKGKDVELRCDPISGHTALYWYRQSLGQGLEFLIYFQGNSAPDKSGLPSDRFSAERTGGSVSTLTIQRTQQEDSAVYLCASSLTRAGANVLTFGAGSRLTVL.

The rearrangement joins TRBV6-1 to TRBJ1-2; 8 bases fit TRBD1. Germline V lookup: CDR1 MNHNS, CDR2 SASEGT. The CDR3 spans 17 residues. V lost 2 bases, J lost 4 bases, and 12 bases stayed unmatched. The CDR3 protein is CASSELGTGSGSYGYTF. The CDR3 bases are TGTGCCAGCAGTGAACTGGGGACAGGATCAGGATCCTATGGCTACACCTTC.

The CDR3 sequence: CASSQGTGNNEKLFF. The CDR3 region has the DNA TGCGCCAGCAGCCAAGGGACAGGGAATAATGAAAAACTGTTTTTT. The chain combines TRBV5-1 with TRBJ1-4, with TRBD1 matching 9 bases. Germline V lookup: CDR1 SGHRS, CDR2 YFSETQ. This CDR3 has 15 amino acids. V was pared by 4 bases and J by 4 bases, with 5 bases of the junction left unmatched.

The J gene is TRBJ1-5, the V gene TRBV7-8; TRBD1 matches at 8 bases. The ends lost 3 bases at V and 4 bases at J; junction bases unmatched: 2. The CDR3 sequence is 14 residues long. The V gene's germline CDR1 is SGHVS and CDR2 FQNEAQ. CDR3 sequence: CASSFTGGNQPQHF. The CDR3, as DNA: TGTGCCAGCAGCTTTACAGGGGGGAATCAGCCCCAGCATTTT.

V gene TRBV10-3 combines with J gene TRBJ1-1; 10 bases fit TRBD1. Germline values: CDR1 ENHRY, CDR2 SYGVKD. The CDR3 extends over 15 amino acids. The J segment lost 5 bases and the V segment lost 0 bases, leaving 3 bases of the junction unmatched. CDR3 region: CAISESGQGRTEAFF. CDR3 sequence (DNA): TGTGCCATCAGTGAGTCGGGACAGGGGCGGACTGAAGCTTTCTTT.

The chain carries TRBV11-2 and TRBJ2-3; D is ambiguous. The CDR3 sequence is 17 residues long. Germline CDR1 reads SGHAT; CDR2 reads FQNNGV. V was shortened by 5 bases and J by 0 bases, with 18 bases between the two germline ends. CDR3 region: CASSTRPGHASTDTQYF. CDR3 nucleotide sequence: TGTGCCAGCAGCACGCGCCCTGGCCACGCTAGCACAGATACGCAGTATTTT.

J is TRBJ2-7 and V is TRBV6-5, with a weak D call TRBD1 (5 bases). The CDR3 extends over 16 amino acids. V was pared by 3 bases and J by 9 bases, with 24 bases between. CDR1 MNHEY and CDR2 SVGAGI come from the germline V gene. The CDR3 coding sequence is TGTGCCAGCAGTTATAGTGGACAACCCCTCTCTACGAGGCAGTACTTC. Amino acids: CASSYSGQPLSTRQYF.

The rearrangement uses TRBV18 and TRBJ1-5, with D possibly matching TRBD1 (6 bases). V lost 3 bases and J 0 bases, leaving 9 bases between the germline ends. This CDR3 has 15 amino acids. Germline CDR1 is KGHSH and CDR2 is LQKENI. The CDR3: CASSPRTASNQPQHF. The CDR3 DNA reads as TGTGCCAGCTCACCCCGGACAGCTAGCAATCAGCCCCAGCATTTT.

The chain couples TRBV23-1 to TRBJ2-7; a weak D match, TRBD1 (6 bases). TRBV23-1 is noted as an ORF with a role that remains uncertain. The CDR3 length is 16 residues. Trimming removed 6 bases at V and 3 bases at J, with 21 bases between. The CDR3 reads CASRRNPFAQGYEQYF. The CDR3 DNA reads TGCGCCAGCAGACGGAACCCCTTCGCACAGGGCTACGAGCAGTACTTC.

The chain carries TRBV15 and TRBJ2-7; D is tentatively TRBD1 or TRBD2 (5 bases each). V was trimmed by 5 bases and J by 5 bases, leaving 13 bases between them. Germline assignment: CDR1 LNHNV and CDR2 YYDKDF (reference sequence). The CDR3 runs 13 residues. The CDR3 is CATSLGGGDEQYF. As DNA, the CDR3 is TGTGCCACCAGCCTGGGTGGGGGAGACGAGCAGTACTTC.

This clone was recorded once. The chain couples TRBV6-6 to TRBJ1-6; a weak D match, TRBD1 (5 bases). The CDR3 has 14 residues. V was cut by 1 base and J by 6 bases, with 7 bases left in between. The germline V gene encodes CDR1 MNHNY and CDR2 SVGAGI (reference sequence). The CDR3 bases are TGTGCCAGCAGTTACTTTCAGGGTAATTCACCCCTCCACTTT. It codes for CASSYFQGNSPLHF.

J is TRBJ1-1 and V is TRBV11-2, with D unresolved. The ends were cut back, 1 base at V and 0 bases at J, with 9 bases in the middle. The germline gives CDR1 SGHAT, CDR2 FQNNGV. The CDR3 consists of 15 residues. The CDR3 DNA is TGTGCCAGCAGCTTAGGCCCCTTCATGAACACTGAAGCTTTCTTT. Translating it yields CASSLGPFMNTEAFF.

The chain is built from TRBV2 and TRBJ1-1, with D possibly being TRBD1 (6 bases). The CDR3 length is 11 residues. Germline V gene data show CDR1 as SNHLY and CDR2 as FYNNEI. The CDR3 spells CGSVRGTEAFF. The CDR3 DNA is TGTGGGTCGGTCAGGGGCACTGAAGCTTTCTTT.

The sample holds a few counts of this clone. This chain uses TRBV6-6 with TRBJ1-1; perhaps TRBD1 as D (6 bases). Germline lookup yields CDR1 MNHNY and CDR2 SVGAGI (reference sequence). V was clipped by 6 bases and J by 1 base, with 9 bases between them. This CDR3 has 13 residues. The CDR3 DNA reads TGTGCCAGCAGCGGAGGGGGGAACACTGAAGCTTTCTTT. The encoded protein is CASSGGGNTEAFF.

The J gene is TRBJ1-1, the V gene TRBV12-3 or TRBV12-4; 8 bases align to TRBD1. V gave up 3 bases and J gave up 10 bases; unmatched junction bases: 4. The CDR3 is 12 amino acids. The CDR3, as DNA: TGTGCCAGCAGTTTTTCAGGGGGCACAGCTTTCTTT. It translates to CASSFSGGTAFF.

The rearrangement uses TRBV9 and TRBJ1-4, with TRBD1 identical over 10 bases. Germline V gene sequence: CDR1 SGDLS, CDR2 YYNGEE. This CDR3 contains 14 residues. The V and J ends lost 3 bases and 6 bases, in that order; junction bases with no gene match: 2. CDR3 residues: CASSDGQGDEKLFF. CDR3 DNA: TGTGCCAGCAGCGACGGACAGGGGGATGAAAAACTGTTTTTT.

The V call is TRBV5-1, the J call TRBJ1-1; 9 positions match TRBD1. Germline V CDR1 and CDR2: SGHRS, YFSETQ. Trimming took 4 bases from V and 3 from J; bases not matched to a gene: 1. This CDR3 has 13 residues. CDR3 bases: TGCGCCAGCAGCAGACAGGGGGACACTGAAGCTTTCTTT. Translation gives CASSRQGDTEAFF.

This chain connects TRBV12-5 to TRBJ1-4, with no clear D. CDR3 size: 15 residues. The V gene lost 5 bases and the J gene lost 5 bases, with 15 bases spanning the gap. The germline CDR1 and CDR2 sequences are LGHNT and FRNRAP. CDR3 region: CASGPPSRQNEKLFF. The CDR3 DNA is TGTGCTAGTGGTCCCCCAAGCAGGCAAAATGAAAAACTGTTTTTT.

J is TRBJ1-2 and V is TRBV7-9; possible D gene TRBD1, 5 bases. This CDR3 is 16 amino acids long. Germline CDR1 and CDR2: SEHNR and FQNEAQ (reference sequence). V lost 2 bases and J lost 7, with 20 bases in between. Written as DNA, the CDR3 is TGTGCCAGCAGCTTACCGGGCCTCAGGGAACGGGGTGGCTACACCTTC. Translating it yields CASSLPGLRERGGYTF.

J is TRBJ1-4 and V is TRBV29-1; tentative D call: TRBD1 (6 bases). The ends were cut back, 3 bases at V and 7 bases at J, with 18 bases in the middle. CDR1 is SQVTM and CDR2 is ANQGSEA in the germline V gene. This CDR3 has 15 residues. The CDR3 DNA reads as TGCAGCGTTGAGGGGGGGGGCTTGGATGGTGAAAAACTGTTTTTT. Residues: CSVEGGGLDGEKLFF.